The text below deals with one TCR beta chain. Its target is unknown. In the PCR, 60 Vbeta and 13 Jbeta primers were used. The table came from immunoSEQ multiplex PCR; TCRdb's copy has only in-frame clones and leaves some out. The repertoire holds more than 75,000 clones, with roughly 79% as singletons. Trimming removed 4 bases from V and 4 bases from J, with 21 bases in between. From germline, CDR1 is LGHNT and CDR2 FRNRAP. The CDR3 extends over 17 amino acids. This record belongs to a study of cytomegalovirus exposure and HLA in healthy donors. In the study overall: Within an early data release were roughly 83 million unique TCRs drawn from HLA-typed donors.

Study results and caveats: A few V segments could not be told apart, such as TRBV6-2 and TRBV6-3, and were left out. Cytomegalovirus status was reportedly diagnosed by the classifier with high specificity and sensitivity. Prediction of most subjects' HLA-A and HLA-B alleles by TCR beta sequences was reportedly accurate.

The V and J genes are TRBV12-5 and TRBJ2-3; possibly TRBD2 for D (6 bases). The source material was PBMCs. The TCR originated in a middle-aged woman in good health and CMV-seronegative. The DNA of the CDR3 is TGTGCTAGTGGTTCCTCATCGCTAGCGCCCGGGGCAGATACGCAGTATTTT. This codes for CASGSSSLAPGADTQYF.